The 9 T cell receptor beta chains below were found in one sample sequenced in a study of blood T cell repertoires in COVID-19. The table came from immunoSEQ multiplex PCR; TCRdb's copy has only in-frame clones and leaves some out. The table records about 180,000 clones, roughly nine tenths of them present only once. Sequencing was done on a sample of peripheral blood. The receptor source for this set is a man aged 18 to 35 who had recovered from COVID-19.

This rearrangement joins TRBV25-1 to TRBJ2-4; D perhaps matches TRBD1 (6 bases). V lost 6 bases to trimming and J lost 2 bases, with 11 bases between them. The germline V gene encodes CDR1 MGHDK and CDR2 SYGVNS. CDR3 length equals 14 residues. CDR3 residues: CASRSQGTKNIQYF. The CDR3 DNA reads TGTGCCAGCAGATCACAGGGAACCAAAAACATTCAGTACTTC. Looking up the rest from reference TRBV25-1 and TRBJ2-4 gives the full variable domain: EADIYQTPRYLVIGTGKKITLECSQTMGHDKMYWYQQDPGMELHLIHYSYGVNSTEKGDLSSESTVSRIRTEHFPLTLESARPSHTSQYLCASRSQGTKNIQYFGAGTRLSVL.

V and J are TRBV7-2 and TRBJ2-1, with 8 bases identical to TRBD2. Trimming cost V 5 bases and J 2 bases; bases outside gene matches: 8. The CDR3 length is 16 residues. Germline V gene sequence: CDR1 SGHTA, CDR2 FQGNSA. The chain's CDR3 is CASSGWTSRTYNEQFF. For the CDR3, the DNA is TGTGCCAGCAGCGGTTGGACTAGCCGTACCTACAATGAGCAGTTCTTC.

The chain carries TRBV28 and TRBJ2-7, with 8 positions matching TRBD1. Germline lookup yields CDR1 MDHEN and CDR2 SYDVKM. The CDR3 is 13 residues long. With 5 bases clipped from V and 6 bases from J, the junction kept 6 bases outside the gene matches. CDR3 residues: CASSRTGLLEQYF. CDR3 sequence (DNA): TGTGCCAGCAGTCGGACAGGGCTACTCGAGCAGTACTTC. Variable domain in full (rest from reference TRBV28 and TRBJ2-7): DVKVTQSSRYLVKRTGEKVFLECVQDMDHENMFWYRQDPGLGLRLIYFSYDVKMKEKGDIPEGYSVSREKKERFSLILESASTNQTSMYLCASSRTGLLEQYFGPGTRLTVT.

The genes are TRBV10-3 and TRBJ1-1; no firm D call. Between the trimmed V and J ends, which lost 1 base and 8 bases, there was a span of 8 bases. The CDR3 has 12 amino acids. Germline-derived CDR1 and CDR2 are ENHRY and SYGVKD. The CDR3 bases are TGTGCCATCAGTGAGTTCGGGGTAGAAGCTTTCTTT. As protein: CAISEFGVEAFF.

J is TRBJ2-3 and V is TRBV24-1; maybe TRBD2 (6 bases). Germline values: CDR1 KGHDR, CDR2 SFDVKD. Trimming took 5 bases from V and 4 from J, leaving 9 bases between them. This CDR3 region has 13 residues. Written as DNA, the CDR3 is TGTGCCACCAGTGGACTAGATCCAGATACGCAGTATTTT. This sequence encodes CATSGLDPDTQYF.

This sequence joins TRBV5-4 and TRBJ2-3; TRBD2 agrees at 7 bases. V lost 2 bases to trimming and J lost 5 bases; unmatched junction nucleotides: 2. CDR1 and CDR2 from the germline V gene are SGHNT and YYREEE (reference sequence). The CDR3 is 13 residues long. CDR3 DNA sequence: TGTGCCAGCAGCTTCGGGGGGAGAGATACGCAGTATTTT. It is translated as CASSFGGRDTQYF.

This chain joins TRBV29-1 and TRBJ2-2; a weak D match, TRBD2 (6 bases). Per germline, CDR1 SQVTM and CDR2 ANQGSEA. Trimming cost V 3 bases and J 3 bases, with 8 bases left between them. The CDR3 extends over 13 amino acids. The CDR3 nucleotides are TGCAGCGTTGATGCGGGGTACACCGGGGAGCTGTTTTTT. This translates into CSVDAGYTGELFF.

This clone has a single count. V gene TRBV2 combines with J gene TRBJ2-5; no reliable D call. The CDR3 has 12 residues. Germline-derived CDR1 and CDR2 are SNHLY and FYNNEI. Deletions cut 6 bases from V and 3 bases from J, with 8 bases between. The CDR3 DNA reads TGTGCCAGCAGCGGTAGTGAAGAGACCCAGTACTTC. It codes for CASSGSEETQYF.

This clone was recorded only once. The V call is TRBV7-2, the J call TRBJ2-1; 9 positions match TRBD2. After removal of 4 bases from V and 9 bases from J, the junction contained 7 bases not matched to a gene. CDR1 is SGHTA and CDR2 is FQGNSA in the germline V gene. The CDR3 covers 14 residues. CDR3 in amino acids: CASSYNSGSPEQFF. CDR3 nucleotide sequence: TGTGCCAGCAGCTACAATAGCGGGAGTCCTGAGCAGTTCTTC.